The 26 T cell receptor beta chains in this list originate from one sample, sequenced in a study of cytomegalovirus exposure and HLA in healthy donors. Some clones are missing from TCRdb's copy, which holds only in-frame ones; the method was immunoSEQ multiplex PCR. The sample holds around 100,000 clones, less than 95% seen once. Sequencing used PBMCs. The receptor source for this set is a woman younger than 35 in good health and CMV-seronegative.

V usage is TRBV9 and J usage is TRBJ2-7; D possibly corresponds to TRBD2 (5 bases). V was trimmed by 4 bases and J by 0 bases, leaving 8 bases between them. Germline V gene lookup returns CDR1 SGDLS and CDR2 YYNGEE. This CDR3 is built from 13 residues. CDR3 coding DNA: TGTGCCAGCAGCCCCAGCGGCTCCTACGAGCAGTACTTC. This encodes CASSPSGSYEQYF.

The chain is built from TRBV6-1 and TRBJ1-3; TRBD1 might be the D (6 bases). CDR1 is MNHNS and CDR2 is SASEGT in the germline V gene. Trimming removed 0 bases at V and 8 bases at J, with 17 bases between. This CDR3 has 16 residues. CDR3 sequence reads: CASSEAFGGRGDTIYF. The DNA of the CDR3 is TGTGCCAGCAGTGAAGCGTTCGGGGGGCGCGGAGACACCATATATTTT.

The CDR3 DNA reads TGTGCCAGCAGCTTGGGCCGGCTCGGGTCTGAAGCTTTCTTT. Amino acids: CASSLGRLGSEAFF. V usage is TRBV5-8 and J usage is TRBJ1-1; no firm D call. Looked up from germline, CDR1 is SGHTS and CDR2 is YDEGEE. The CDR3 is made up of 14 amino acids. The V end was cut by 0 bases, the J end by 6 bases, with 12 bases between.

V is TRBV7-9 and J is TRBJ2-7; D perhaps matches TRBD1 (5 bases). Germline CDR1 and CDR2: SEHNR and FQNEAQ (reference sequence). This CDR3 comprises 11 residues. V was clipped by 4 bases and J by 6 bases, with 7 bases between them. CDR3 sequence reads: CASSSQGEQYF. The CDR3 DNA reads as TGTGCCAGCAGCTCTCAGGGCGAGCAGTACTTC.

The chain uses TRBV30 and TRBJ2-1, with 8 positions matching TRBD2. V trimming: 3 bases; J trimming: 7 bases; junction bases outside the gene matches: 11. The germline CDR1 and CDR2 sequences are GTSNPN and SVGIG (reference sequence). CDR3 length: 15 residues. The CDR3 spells CAWRRGRGGINEQFF. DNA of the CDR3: TGTGCCTGGAGACGGGGCCGGGGGGGGATAAATGAGCAGTTCTTC.

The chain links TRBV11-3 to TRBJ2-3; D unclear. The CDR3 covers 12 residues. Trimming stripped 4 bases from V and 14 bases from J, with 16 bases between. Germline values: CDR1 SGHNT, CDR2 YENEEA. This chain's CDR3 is CASSSQVPRRYF. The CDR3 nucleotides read TGTGCCAGCAGCTCTCAGGTACCCCGCCGGTATTTT.

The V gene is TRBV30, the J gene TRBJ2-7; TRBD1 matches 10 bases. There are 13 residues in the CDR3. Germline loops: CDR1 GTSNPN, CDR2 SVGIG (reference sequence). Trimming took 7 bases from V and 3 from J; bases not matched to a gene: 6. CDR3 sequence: CAYGDRGDYEQYF. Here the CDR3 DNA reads TGTGCCTACGGGGACAGGGGCGACTACGAGCAGTACTTC.

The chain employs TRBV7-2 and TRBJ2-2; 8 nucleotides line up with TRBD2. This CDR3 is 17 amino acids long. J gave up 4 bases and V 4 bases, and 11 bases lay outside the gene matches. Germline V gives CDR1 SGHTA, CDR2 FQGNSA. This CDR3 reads CASSSTGGGPFTGELFF. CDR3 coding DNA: TGTGCCAGCAGCTCCACCGGGGGGGGCCCTTTCACCGGGGAGCTGTTTTTT.

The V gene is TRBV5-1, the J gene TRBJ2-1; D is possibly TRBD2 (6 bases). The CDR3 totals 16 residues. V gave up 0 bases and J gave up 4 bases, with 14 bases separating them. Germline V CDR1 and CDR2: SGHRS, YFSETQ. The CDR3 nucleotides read TGCGCCAGCAGCTTGGCCGGGGGATACACATACAATGAGCAGTTCTTC. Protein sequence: CASSLAGGYTYNEQFF.

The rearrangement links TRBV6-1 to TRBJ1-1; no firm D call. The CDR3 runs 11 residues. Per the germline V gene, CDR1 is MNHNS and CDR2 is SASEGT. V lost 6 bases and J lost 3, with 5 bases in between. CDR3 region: CASRRDTEAFF. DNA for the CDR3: TGTGCCAGCAGGCGGGACACTGAAGCTTTCTTT.

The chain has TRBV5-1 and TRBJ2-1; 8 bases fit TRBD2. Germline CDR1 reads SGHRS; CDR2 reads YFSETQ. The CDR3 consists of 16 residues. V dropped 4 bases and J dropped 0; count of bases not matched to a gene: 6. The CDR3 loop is CASSPTGTSSYNEQFF. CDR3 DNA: TGCGCCAGCAGCCCTACAGGGACTAGCTCCTACAATGAGCAGTTCTTC. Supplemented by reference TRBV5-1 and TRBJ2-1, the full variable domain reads KAGVTQTPRYLIKTRGQQVTLSCSPISGHRSVSWYQQTPGQGLQFLFEYFSETQRNKGNFPGRFSGRQFSNSRSEMNVSTLELGDSALYLCASSPTGTSSYNEQFFGPGTRLTVL.

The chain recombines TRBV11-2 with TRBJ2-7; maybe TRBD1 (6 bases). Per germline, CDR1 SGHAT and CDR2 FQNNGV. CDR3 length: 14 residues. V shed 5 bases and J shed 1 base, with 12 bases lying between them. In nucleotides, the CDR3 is TGTGCCAGCAGCCTTTTAGGGGGATCCTACGAGCAGTACTTC. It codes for CASSLLGGSYEQYF.

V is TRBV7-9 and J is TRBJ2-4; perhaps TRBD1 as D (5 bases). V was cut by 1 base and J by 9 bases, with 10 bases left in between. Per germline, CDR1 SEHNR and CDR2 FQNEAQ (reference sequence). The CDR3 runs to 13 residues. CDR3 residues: CASSLEGVGIQYF. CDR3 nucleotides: TGTGCCAGCAGCTTAGAAGGGGTCGGCATTCAGTACTTC.

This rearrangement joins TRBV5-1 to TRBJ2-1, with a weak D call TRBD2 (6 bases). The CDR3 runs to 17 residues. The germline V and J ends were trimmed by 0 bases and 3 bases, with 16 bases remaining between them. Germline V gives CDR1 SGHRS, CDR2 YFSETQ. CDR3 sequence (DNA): TGCGCCAGCAGCTTGGGGACTAAAACGGTCTACTACAATGAGCAGTTCTTC. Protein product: CASSLGTKTVYYNEQFF.

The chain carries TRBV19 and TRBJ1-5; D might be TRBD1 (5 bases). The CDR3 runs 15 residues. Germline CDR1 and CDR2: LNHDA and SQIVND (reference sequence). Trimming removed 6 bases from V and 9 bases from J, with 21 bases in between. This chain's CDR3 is CASSSFDSVRWPQHF. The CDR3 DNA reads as TGTGCCAGTAGCAGTTTTGACAGTGTACGTTGGCCCCAGCATTTT.

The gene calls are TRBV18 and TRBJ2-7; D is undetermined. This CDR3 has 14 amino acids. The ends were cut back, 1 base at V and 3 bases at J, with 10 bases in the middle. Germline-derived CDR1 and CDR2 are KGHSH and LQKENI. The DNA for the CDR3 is TGTGCCAGCTCACCACGGTCCCTAGACTACGAGCAGTACTTC. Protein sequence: CASSPRSLDYEQYF.

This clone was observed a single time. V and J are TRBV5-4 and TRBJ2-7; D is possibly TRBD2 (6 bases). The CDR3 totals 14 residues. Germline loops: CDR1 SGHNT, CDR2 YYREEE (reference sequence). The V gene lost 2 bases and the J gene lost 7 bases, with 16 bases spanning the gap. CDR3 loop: CASSFGPGDYEQYF. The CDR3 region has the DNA TGTGCCAGCAGCTTCGGTCCGGGGGATTATGAGCAGTACTTC.

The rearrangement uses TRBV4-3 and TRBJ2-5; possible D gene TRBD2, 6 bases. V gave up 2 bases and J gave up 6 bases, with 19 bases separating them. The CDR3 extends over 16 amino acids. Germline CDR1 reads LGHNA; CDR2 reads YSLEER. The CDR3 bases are TGCGCCAGCAGCCAATCCTTCGGACGGGGGAGTCAGACCCAGTACTTC. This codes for CASSQSFGRGSQTQYF.

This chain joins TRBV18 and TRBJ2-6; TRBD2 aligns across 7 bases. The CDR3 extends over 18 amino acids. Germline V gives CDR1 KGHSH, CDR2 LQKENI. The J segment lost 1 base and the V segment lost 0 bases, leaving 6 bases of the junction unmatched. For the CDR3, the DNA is TGTGCCAGCTCACCACCCCAGGGAGGGCTTTCTGGGGCCAACGTCCTGACTTTC. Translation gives CASSPPQGGLSGANVLTF.

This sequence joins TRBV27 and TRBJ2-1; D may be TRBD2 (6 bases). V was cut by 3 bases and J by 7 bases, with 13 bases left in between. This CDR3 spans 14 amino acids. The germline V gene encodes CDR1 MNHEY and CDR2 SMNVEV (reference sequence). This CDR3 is CASSLGGPWNEQFF. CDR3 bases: TGTGCCAGCAGTTTGGGGGGTCCGTGGAATGAGCAGTTCTTC.

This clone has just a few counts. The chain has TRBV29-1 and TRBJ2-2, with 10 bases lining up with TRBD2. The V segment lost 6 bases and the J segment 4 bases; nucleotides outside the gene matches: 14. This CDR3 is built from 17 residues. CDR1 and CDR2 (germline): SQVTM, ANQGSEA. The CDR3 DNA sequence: TGCAGCGTCCCAAAGGGGCTAGCGGGAGAGGGCACCGGGGAGCTGTTTTTT. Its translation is CSVPKGLAGEGTGELFF.

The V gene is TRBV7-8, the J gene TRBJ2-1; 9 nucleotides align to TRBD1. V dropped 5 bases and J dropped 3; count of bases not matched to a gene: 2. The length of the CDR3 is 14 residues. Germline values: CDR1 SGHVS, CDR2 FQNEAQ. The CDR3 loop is CASSLGQGYNEQFF. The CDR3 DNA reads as TGTGCCAGCAGCCTGGGACAGGGCTACAATGAGCAGTTCTTC.

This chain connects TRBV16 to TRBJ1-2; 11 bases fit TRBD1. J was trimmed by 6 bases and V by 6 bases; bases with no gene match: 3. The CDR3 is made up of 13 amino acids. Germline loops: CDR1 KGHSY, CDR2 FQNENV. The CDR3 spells CASSGQGADGYTF. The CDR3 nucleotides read TGTGCCAGCAGTGGACAGGGGGCGGATGGCTACACCTTC.

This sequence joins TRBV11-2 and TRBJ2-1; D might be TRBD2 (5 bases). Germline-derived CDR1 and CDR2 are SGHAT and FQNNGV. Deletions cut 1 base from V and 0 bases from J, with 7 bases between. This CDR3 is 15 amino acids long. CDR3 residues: CASSLAGSSYNEQFF. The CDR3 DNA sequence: TGTGCCAGCAGCTTAGCGGGATCCTCCTACAATGAGCAGTTCTTC.

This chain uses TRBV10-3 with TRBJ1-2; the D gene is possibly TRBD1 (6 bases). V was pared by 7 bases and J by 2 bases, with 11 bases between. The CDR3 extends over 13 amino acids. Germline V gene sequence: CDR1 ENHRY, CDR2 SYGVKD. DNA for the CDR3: TGTGCCATCACTGGACAGCTGAACTATGGCTACACCTTC. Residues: CAITGQLNYGYTF.

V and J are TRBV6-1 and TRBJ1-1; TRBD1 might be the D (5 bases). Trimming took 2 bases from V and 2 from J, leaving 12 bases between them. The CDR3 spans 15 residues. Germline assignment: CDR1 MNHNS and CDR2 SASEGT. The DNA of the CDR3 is TGTGCCAGCAGTGAACCCCCGGGGGTTAACACTGAAGCTTTCTTT. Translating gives CASSEPPGVNTEAFF.